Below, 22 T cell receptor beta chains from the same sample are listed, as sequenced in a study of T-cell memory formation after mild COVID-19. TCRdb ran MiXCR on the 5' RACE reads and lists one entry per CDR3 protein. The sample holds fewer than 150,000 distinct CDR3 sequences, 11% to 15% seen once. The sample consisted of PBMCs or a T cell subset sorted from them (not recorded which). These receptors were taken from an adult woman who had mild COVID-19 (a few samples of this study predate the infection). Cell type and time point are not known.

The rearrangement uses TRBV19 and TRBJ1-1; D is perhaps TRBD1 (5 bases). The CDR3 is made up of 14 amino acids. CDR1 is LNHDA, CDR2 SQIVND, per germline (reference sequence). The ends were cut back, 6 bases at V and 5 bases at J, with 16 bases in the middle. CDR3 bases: TGTGCCAGTAGGACGGGGCCGGTGTGGACTGAAGCTTTCTTT. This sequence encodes CASRTGPVWTEAFF.

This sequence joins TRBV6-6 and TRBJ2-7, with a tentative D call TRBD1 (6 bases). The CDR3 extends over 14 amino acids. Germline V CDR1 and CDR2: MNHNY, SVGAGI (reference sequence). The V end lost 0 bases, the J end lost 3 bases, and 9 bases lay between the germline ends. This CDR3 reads CASSYSRGGYEQYF. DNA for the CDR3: TGTGCCAGCAGTTACTCAAGAGGGGGCTACGAGCAGTACTTC.

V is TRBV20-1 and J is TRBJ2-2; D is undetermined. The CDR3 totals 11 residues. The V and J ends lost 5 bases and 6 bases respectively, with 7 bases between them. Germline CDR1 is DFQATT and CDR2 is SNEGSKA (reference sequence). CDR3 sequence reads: CSAYVSGELFF. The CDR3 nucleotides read TGCAGTGCTTACGTTTCCGGGGAGCTGTTTTTT.

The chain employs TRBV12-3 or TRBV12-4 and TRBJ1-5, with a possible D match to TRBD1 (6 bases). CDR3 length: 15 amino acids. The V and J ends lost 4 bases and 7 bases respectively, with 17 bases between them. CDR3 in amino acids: CASSSRRGQGQPQHF. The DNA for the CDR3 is TGTGCCAGCAGTTCCCGTCGAGGGCAGGGGCAGCCCCAGCATTTT.

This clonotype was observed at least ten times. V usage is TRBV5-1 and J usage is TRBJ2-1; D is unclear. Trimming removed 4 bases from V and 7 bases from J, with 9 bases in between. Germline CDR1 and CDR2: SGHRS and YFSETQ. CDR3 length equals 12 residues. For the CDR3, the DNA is TGCGCCAGCAGCCCTCCCGGGAATGAGCAGTTCTTC. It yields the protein CASSPPGNEQFF.

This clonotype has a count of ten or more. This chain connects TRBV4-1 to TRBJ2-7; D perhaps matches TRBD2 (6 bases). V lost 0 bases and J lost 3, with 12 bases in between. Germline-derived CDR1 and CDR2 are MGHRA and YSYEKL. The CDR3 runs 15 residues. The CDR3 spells CASSQEPSAYYEQYF. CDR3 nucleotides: TGCGCCAGCAGCCAAGAGCCTAGCGCCTACTACGAGCAGTACTTC.

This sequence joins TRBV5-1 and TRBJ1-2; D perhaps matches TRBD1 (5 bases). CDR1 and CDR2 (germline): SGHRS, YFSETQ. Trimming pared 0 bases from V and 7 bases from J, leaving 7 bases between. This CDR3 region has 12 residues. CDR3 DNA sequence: TGCGCCAGCAGCTTGGCTGACAGTGGCTACACCTTC. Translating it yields CASSLADSGYTF.

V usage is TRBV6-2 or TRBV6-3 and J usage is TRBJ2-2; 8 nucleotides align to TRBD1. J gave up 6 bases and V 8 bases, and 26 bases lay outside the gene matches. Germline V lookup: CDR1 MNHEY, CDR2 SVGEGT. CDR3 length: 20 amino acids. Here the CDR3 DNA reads TGTGCCAGCGGTCGTCAACCCTCCCGTAGGACAGGGCGAACGGCCGGGGAGCTGTTTTTT. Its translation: CASGRQPSRRTGRTAGELFF.

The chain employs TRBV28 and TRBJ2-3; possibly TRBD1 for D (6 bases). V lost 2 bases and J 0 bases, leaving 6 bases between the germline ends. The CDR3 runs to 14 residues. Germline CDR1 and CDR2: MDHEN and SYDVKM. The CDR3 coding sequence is TGTGCCAGCAGTTTAAGGGGGAGCACAGATACGCAGTATTTT. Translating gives CASSLRGSTDTQYF.

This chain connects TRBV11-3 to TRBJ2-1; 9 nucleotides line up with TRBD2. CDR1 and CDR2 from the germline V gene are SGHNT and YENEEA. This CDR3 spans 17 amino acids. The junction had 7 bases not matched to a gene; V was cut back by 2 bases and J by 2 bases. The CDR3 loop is CASSLRLAGSTYNEQFF. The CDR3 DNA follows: TGTGCCAGCAGCTTAAGGCTAGCGGGATCTACCTACAATGAGCAGTTCTTC.

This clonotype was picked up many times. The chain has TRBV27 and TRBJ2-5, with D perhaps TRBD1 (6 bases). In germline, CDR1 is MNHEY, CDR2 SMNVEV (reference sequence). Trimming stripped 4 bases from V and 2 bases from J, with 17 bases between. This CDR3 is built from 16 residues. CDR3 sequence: CASSSAGTLDQETQYF. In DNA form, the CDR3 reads TGTGCCAGCAGTTCGGCCGGGACATTAGATCAAGAGACCCAGTACTTC.

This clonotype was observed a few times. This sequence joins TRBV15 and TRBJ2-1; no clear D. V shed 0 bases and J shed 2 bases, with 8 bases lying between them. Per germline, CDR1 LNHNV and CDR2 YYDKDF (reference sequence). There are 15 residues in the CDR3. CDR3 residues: CATSRDRTPYNEQFF. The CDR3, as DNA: TGTGCCACCAGCAGAGATCGGACCCCCTACAATGAGCAGTTCTTC.

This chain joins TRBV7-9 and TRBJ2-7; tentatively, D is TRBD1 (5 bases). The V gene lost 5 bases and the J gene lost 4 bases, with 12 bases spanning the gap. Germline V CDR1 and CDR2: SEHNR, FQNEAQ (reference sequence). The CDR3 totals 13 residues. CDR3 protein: CASSGRTKYEQYF. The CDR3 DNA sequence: TGTGCCAGCAGCGGCCGGACAAAATACGAGCAGTACTTC.

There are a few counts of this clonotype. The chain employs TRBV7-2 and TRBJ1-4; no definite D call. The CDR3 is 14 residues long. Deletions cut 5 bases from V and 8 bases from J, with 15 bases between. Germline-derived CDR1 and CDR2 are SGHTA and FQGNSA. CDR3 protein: CASSPWRPPEKLFF. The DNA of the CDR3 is TGTGCCAGCAGCCCCTGGAGGCCGCCGGAAAAACTGTTTTTT.

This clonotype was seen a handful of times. CDR3: CASSPMDRGLENTEAFF. The DNA of the CDR3 is TGTGCCAGCTCACCTATGGACAGGGGGCTTGAGAACACTGAAGCTTTCTTT. The chain joins TRBV18 to TRBJ1-1; 11 bases are a match to TRBD1. V trimming: 3 bases; J trimming: 1 base; junction bases outside the gene matches: 7. Per germline, CDR1 KGHSH and CDR2 LQKENI. This CDR3 spans 17 amino acids.

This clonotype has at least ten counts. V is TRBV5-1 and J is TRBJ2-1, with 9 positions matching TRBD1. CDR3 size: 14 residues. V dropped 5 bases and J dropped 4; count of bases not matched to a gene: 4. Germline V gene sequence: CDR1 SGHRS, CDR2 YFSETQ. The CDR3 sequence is CASSWTGDYNEQFF. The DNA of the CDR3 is TGCGCCAGCAGTTGGACAGGGGATTACAATGAGCAGTTCTTC.

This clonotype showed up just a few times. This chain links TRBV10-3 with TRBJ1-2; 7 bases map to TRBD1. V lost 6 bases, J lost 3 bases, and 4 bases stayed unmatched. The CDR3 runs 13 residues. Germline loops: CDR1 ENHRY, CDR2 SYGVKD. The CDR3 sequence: CAIRPQGDYGYTF. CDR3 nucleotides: TGTGCCATCAGACCCCAGGGGGACTATGGCTACACCTTC.

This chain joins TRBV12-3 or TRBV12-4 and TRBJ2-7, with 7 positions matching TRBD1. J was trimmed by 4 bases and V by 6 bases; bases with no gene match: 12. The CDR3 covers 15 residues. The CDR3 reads CASSPRDSLTYEQYF. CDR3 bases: TGTGCCAGCAGCCCTCGGGACAGCCTAACTTACGAGCAGTACTTC.

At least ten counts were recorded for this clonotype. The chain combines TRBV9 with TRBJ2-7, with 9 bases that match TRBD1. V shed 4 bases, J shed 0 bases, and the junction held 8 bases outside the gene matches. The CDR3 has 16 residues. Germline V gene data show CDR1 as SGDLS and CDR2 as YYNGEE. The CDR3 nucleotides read TGTGCCAGCAGCCCCGGACAGGGGTTCATCTCCTACGAGCAGTACTTC. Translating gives CASSPGQGFISYEQYF.

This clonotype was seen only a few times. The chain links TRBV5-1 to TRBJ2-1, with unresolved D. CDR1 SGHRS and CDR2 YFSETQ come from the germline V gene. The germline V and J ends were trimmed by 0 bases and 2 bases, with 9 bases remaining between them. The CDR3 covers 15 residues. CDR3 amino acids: CASSLGWGTYNEQFF. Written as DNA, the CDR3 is TGCGCCAGCAGCTTGGGGTGGGGTACCTACAATGAGCAGTTCTTC.

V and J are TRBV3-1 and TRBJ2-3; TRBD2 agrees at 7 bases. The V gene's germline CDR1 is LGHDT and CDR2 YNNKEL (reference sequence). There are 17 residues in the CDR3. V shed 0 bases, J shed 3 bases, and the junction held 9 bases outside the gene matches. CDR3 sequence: CASSQDPREFGTDTQYF. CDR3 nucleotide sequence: TGTGCCAGCAGCCAAGATCCGCGGGAGTTTGGTACAGATACGCAGTATTTT.

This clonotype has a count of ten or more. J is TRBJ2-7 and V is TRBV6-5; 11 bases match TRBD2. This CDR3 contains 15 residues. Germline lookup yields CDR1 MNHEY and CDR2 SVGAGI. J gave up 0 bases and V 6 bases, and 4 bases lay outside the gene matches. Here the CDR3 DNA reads TGTGCCAGCAGGGTCCTAGCGGGGGGCTCCTACGAGCAGTACTTC. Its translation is CASRVLAGGSYEQYF.